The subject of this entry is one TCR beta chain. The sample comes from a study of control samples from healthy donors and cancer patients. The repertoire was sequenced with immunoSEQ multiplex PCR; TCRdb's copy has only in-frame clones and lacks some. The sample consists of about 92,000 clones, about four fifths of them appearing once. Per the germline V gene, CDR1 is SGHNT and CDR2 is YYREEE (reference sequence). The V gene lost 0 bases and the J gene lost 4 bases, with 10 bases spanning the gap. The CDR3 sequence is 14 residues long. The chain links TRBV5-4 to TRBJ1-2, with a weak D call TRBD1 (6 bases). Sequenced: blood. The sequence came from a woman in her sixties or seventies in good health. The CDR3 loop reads CASSLEQGGYGYTF. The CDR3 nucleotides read TGTGCCAGCAGCTTGGAACAGGGTGGCTATGGCTACACCTTC.